The clone carrying this TCR beta chain was seen at least ten times. Its antigen is not known. This entry comes from a study of T cells in Graves' hyperthyroidism and ophthalmopathy. Study-level background: Peripheral blood was drawn at first diagnosis, prior to all treatment.

Germline CDR1 MNHNS, CDR2 SASEGT. The CDR3 has 11 residues. Deletions cut 6 bases from V and 3 bases from J, with 6 bases between. No progression to ophthalmopathy during 18 months of follow-up defined stable disease. Hyperthyroidism patients were newly diagnosed, had disease duration under 2 months, and were aged 18 to 65 years. Study-level points and caveats: Clonotypes that were expanded in thyroid above 0.001 mostly appeared in blood too.

Regions amplified from RNA transcripts were the TCR beta CDR3 regions. TCR CDR3 regions were first amplified by RT-PCR with HTBI primers. MiXCR, run by TCRdb on the multiplex PCR reads, gives a single entry per CDR3 protein. The table has 350,000 to 500,000 distinct CDR3 sequences, around 15% seen once. The origin of this receptor is a woman under 30 with Graves' hyperthyroidism. This chain connects TRBV6-1 to TRBJ2-7; D is ambiguous. Sequencing input: blood. Written as DNA, the CDR3 is TGTGCCAGCAGAGCCCTCTACGAGCAGTACTTC. Translated, it gives CASRALYEQYF.